A selection of T cell receptor beta chains follows, all from one sample in a study of blood T cells in healthy people across ages. From the 5' RACE reads, TCRdb called clonotypes with MiXCR, one entry per CDR3 protein. The table lists hundreds of thousands of distinct CDR3 sequences, 40% to 50% of them singletons. Sequenced material: blood. The receptors were gathered from a man older than 75 in good health. Both conserved end residues are part of each CDR3. The order of the fields is V gene, J gene, clone size, D gene, CDR3 DNA, CDR3 protein. D genes are given only for firm matches. Clone size is given for some rows only: seen once, a few or many times, or a class if the clone is expanded.

>TRBV11-1|TRBJ2-1|many|TRBD2
TGTGCCAGCAGCCCAGGGACTAGCGCCTACAATGAGCAGTTCTTC
CASSPGTSAYNEQFF
>TRBV9|TRBJ2-7|NA|NA
TGTGCCAGCAGCGTAGGGTCCGGGACGGCAGACTACGAGCAGTACTTC
CASSVGSGTADYEQYF
>TRBV5-8|TRBJ1-1|NA|NA
TGTGCCAGCACCCGATCCCGGGGACAGAACACTGAAGCTTTCTTT
CASTRSRGQNTEAFF
>TRBV28|TRBJ2-1|many|NA
TGTGCCAGTAAAGGGACGGCCAATGAGCAGTTCTTC
CASKGTANEQFF
>TRBV4-3|TRBJ1-5|NA|NA
TGCGCCAGCAGCCAGAGCACGTCCCGTGGTCAGCCCCAGCATTTT
CASSQSTSRGQPQHF
>TRBV5-1|TRBJ2-7|NA|NA
TGCGCCAGCAGCTTGGGTCCAGCTCTCTCCTACGAGCAGTACTTC
CASSLGPALSYEQYF
>TRBV15|TRBJ2-7|NA|TRBD2
TGTGCCACCAGCGGGGGGGGACCACTCTACGAGCAGTACTTC
CATSGGGPLYEQYF
>TRBV15|TRBJ2-7|NA|NA
TGTGCCACCAGCAGGGGGATGGGGGTCCAATACGAGCAGTACTTC
CATSRGMGVQYEQYF
>TRBV3-1|TRBJ1-2|NA|NA
TGTGCCAGCAGCCCGGAGGGCAAAAACTCCCCGGGTCGTGGCTACACCTTC
CASSPEGKNSPGRGYTF
>TRBV3-1|TRBJ2-7|once|TRBD2
TGTGCCAGCAGCCCGCGGATAGCGGGGGGCTACAATGAGCAGTACTTC
CASSPRIAGGYNEQYF
>TRBV10-3|TRBJ2-7|few|TRBD2
TGTGCCATCAGTGACCGGACTAGTTACGAGCAGTACTTC
CAISDRTSYEQYF
>TRBV27|TRBJ2-7|NA|NA
TGTGCCAGCAGTTTAGATCTGGGACGAAGCTCCTACGAGCAGTACTTC
CASSLDLGRSSYEQYF
>TRBV28|TRBJ2-7|NA|NA
TGTGCCAGCATCCCCCCCGGGGTGAACGAGCAGTACTTC
CASIPPGVNEQYF
>TRBV18|TRBJ2-5|many|TRBD1
TGTGCCAGCTCAGACAGGGGTAAGGAAGAGACCCAGTACTTC
CASSDRGKEETQYF
>TRBV7-2|TRBJ2-3|few|TRBD2
TGTGCCAGCAGCGTTAGACTAGCGGGGGGGCGGGGTACGCAGTATTTT
CASSVRLAGGRGTQYF
>TRBV7-2|TRBJ2-7|few|TRBD1
TGTGCCAGCAGCCTAGACAGGGAGAGGCACGAGCAGTACTTC
CASSLDRERHEQYF
>TRBV24-1|TRBJ2-3|many|NA
TGTGCCACCAGTGCCCGAGGCCCATCTTGGGACACGCAGTATTTT
CATSARGPSWDTQYF
>TRBV7-2|TRBJ1-2|NA|NA
TGTGCCAGCAACCGGGGGGTGAGGGCAGGGACTAACTATGGCTACACCTTC
CASNRGVRAGTNYGYTF
>TRBV4-2|TRBJ1-6|NA|NA
TGTGCCAGCAGCCAAGATACCGATTCACCCCTCCACTTT
CASSQDTDSPLHF
>TRBV29-1|TRBJ1-1|NA|NA
TGCAGCGTTGGGACTTCTACAGTTGAAGCTTTCTTT
CSVGTSTVEAFF
>TRBV6-5|TRBJ2-1|NA|TRBD2
TGTGCCAGCAGTTACTCCCTAGGGAGTAGCGGGAGGGGTTACAATGAGCAGTTCTTC
CASSYSLGSSGRGYNEQFF
>TRBV24-1|TRBJ2-3|NA|TRBD1
TGTGCCACCAGGAGGGGGACAGGGGTGGCAGATACGCAGTATTTT
CATRRGTGVADTQYF
>TRBV5-1|TRBJ1-2|few|NA
TGCGCCAGCAGCTTGGTTGGGGGAGAAAGTGGCTACACCTTC
CASSLVGGESGYTF
>TRBV7-2|TRBJ2-7|many|TRBD2
TGTGCCAGCAGCCGCGCGGGAACTAGCGGCTACGAGCAGTACTTC
CASSRAGTSGYEQYF
>TRBV28|TRBJ1-4|few|NA
TGTGCCAGCAGTACCTTCGACGGGAGGGGTAATGAAAAACTGTTTTTT
CASSTFDGRGNEKLFF
>TRBV27|TRBJ1-1|NA|NA
TGTGCCAGCAGTTTTTCGGGGGGCCGGACGAACACTGAAGCTTTCTTT
CASSFSGGRTNTEAFF
>TRBV6-2/TRBV6-3|TRBJ2-3|NA|NA
TGTGCCAGCAGATCACTTAAAGGGGCCAGGACCCGGACAGATACGCAGTATTTT
CASRSLKGARTRTDTQYF
>TRBV7-2|TRBJ2-1|NA|TRBD2
TGTGCCAGCACCTTCATAGCGGGAGCTATTGAGCAGTTCTTC
CASTFIAGAIEQFF
>TRBV28|TRBJ1-6|NA|TRBD1
TGTACCAGCAGGGAACAGGGGGAAAGCAATTCACCCCTCCACTTT
CTSREQGESNSPLHF
>TRBV12-5|TRBJ2-1|NA|TRBD1
TGTGCTAGTGGTTTGGGGCAGGGGGATTACGATGAGCAGTTCTTC
CASGLGQGDYDEQFF
>TRBV6-2/TRBV6-3|TRBJ2-2|NA|NA
TGTGCCAGCAGTTACTCGAGTGTAGACACCGGGGAGCTGTTTTTT
CASSYSSVDTGELFF
>TRBV5-4|TRBJ2-7|NA|TRBD1
TGTGCCAGCAGCTTGGGACAGGGAGCATGGGAGCAGTACTTC
CASSLGQGAWEQYF
>TRBV7-2|TRBJ2-7|NA|NA
TGTGCCAGCAGCCAATCTTGGACGGGCGAGCAGTACTTC
CASSQSWTGEQYF
>TRBV6-2/TRBV6-3|TRBJ1-2|NA|TRBD1
TGTGCCAGCAGTTTCGGACAGGGAATGAGAGGCTACACCTTC
CASSFGQGMRGYTF
>TRBV30|TRBJ2-1|NA|NA
TGTGCCTGGAGTCTGGTTGGGGGCGACAATGAGCAGTTCTTC
CAWSLVGGDNEQFF
>TRBV27|TRBJ1-5|NA|NA
TGTGCCAGCAGTTTATCAGGGGGTTACAATCAGCCCCAGCATTTT
CASSLSGGYNQPQHF
>TRBV6-2/TRBV6-3|TRBJ2-6|NA|NA
TGTGCCAGCACCTCGGGCAGGTCCTTAGGTGGGGCCAACGTCCTGACTTTC
CASTSGRSLGGANVLTF